Detailed here is one TCR beta chain. What it binds is not known. With 1 base clipped from V and 0 bases from J, the junction kept 4 bases outside the gene matches. The CDR3 extends over 17 amino acids. Germline assignment: CDR1 SGHKS and CDR2 YYEKEE (reference sequence). This entry comes from a study of cytomegalovirus exposure and HLA in healthy donors. The primer mix had 60 Vbeta and 13 Jbeta primers. Authors' methods: A later analysis tallied 75 million to 80 million unique TCR beta chains, 10 million to 12 million of them shared. TCRdb's table, derived via immunoSEQ multiplex PCR, lists solely in-frame clones and lacks some. V and J calls and clone size are copied from that table; D and trimming were computed from the DNA. The top ten clones hold 5.5% to 7% of a sample with 90,000 to 140,000 clones, approximately 83% of them seen once. Findings and caveats of the study: Accurate predictions that matched the HLA-A and HLA-B alleles of most subjects were reportedly made from TCR beta sequences.

The source of this sequence is a man between 18 and 29 years old in good health and CMV-seronegative. The chain recombines TRBV5-5 with TRBJ2-1, with 10 bases matching TRBD2. The sequencing input was PBMCs. CDR3 region: CASSLRPSGSSYNEQFF. CDR3 DNA sequence: TGTGCCAGCAGCTTGCGGCCTAGCGGGAGCTCCTACAATGAGCAGTTCTTC.